Listed below are T cell receptor beta chains from one sample, sequenced in a study of cytomegalovirus exposure and HLA in healthy donors. Produced via immunoSEQ multiplex PCR; TCRdb's table is partial and in-frame only. The sample lists about 150,000 clones; about three quarters were seen once. Material: PBMCs. Every receptor here comes from a man younger than 40 in good health and CMV-seropositive. CDR3s include the opening cysteine and the closing phenylalanine or tryptophan. Fields, in order: clone size, D gene, CDR3 length, V gene, J gene, CDR3 DNA, CDR3 protein. A D gene is named only where the DNA matches it firmly. Size tells how often a clone was seen (once, few, many) or the class of an expanded clone, and some rows leave it out.

size: .; D: .; length: 16; V: TRBV28; J: TRBJ1-2; DNA: TGTGCCAGCAGTTCCCGTTGGTTTCGGGGAGCGGCAGGCTACACCTTC; CDR3: CASSSRWFRGAAGYTF
size: .; D: .; length: 13; V: TRBV7-2; J: TRBJ1-1; DNA: TGTGCCAGCAGCGAAGGCAGGGGCACTGAAGCTTTCTTT; CDR3: CASSEGRGTEAFF
size: .; D: TRBD2; length: 19; V: TRBV4-1; J: TRBJ2-5; DNA: TGCGCCAGCAGCCAAGTGATTCTGGGAGGGGCGGGAGAGGAAGAGACCCAGTACTTC; CDR3: CASSQVILGGAGEEETQYF
size: .; D: .; length: 14; V: TRBV6-1; J: TRBJ1-5; DNA: TGTGCCAGCACTATCGTGGGGGGTTCTCAGCCCCAGCATTTT; CDR3: CASTIVGGSQPQHF
size: few; D: .; length: 14; V: TRBV7-8; J: TRBJ1-2; DNA: TGTGCCAGCAGACCACAGGGTTTCGACTATGGCTACACCTTC; CDR3: CASRPQGFDYGYTF
size: .; D: TRBD1; length: 12; V: TRBV2; J: TRBJ1-2; DNA: TGTGCCAGCAGCGGGGACAGGACCTCCTACACCTTC; CDR3: CASSGDRTSYTF
size: .; D: TRBD1; length: 15; V: TRBV2; J: TRBJ1-2; DNA: TGTGCCAGCAGTCAAACCGGGACAGTATGGTATGGCTACACCTTC; CDR3: CASSQTGTVWYGYTF
size: .; D: .; length: 15; V: TRBV5-4; J: TRBJ2-3; DNA: TGTGCCAGCAGCTCCCCACTAGAAACCACAGATACGCAGTATTTT; CDR3: CASSSPLETTDTQYF
size: .; D: .; length: 12; V: TRBV6-5; J: TRBJ1-6; DNA: TGTGCCAGCAGGAGGGCCAATTCACCCCTCCACTTT; CDR3: CASRRANSPLHF
size: .; D: TRBD2; length: 14; V: TRBV2; J: TRBJ2-7; DNA: TGTGCCAGCAGTGGGGAGCGGGAGCCCTACGAGCAGTACTTC; CDR3: CASSGEREPYEQYF
size: few; D: TRBD2; length: 15; V: TRBV5-1; J: TRBJ2-1; DNA: TGCGCCAGCAGGTCGGGACTAGCGGGAAACAATGAGCAGTTCTTC; CDR3: CASRSGLAGNNEQFF
size: .; D: TRBD1; length: 14; V: TRBV5-4; J: TRBJ1-1; DNA: TGTGCCAGCAGCCTTCGGGACAGGGGGACCAGAGCTTTCTTT; CDR3: CASSLRDRGTRAFF
size: .; D: .; length: 15; V: TRBV7-6; J: TRBJ2-5; DNA: TGTGCCAGCAGCTTAGCTACGGCGGGCCAAGAGACCCAGTACTTC; CDR3: CASSLATAGQETQYF
size: .; D: .; length: 13; V: TRBV29-1; J: TRBJ1-2; DNA: TGCAGCGTATCGGCAGGCGCGAACTATGGCTACACCTTC; CDR3: CSVSAGANYGYTF
size: .; D: .; length: 12; V: TRBV7-9; J: TRBJ2-7; DNA: TGTTCCAGCAGCTCCGGTTCCTACGAGCAGTACTTC; CDR3: CSSSSGSYEQYF
size: few; D: .; length: 16; V: TRBV1; J: TRBJ2-7; DNA: TGCACCAGCAGCTGGCCAATCGACAGGGTTTCCTACGAGCAGTACTTC; CDR3: CTSSWPIDRVSYEQYF
size: .; D: .; length: 14; V: TRBV9; J: TRBJ1-1; DNA: TGTGCCAGCAGCGTAGATGGGCGAGACAGGGAAGCTTTCTTT; CDR3: CASSVDGRDREAFF
size: .; D: .; length: 16; V: TRBV28; J: TRBJ2-1; DNA: TGTGCCAGCAGTCCCGGGACTGGATCCCTCGACAATGAGCAGTTCTTC; CDR3: CASSPGTGSLDNEQFF
size: .; D: .; length: 16; V: TRBV15; J: TRBJ1-3; DNA: TGTGCCACCAGCAGTGGAGGGGTCAGCACTGGAAACACCATATATTTT; CDR3: CATSSGGVSTGNTIYF
size: .; D: .; length: 14; V: TRBV2; J: TRBJ2-7; DNA: TGTGCCAGCAGGCCCCGGACAGCGCTATCGGAGCAGTACTTC; CDR3: CASRPRTALSEQYF
size: .; D: .; length: 17; V: TRBV19; J: TRBJ1-2; DNA: TGTGCCAGTAGTGATCTCGGGGGGCCTGCATTCTCCTATGGCTACACCTTC; CDR3: CASSDLGGPAFSYGYTF
size: .; D: .; length: 17; V: TRBV7-9; J: TRBJ1-1; DNA: TGTTCCAGCAGCTTAGCGGGCGGGGAGGCTTTGGTGCCTGAAGCTTTCTTT; CDR3: CSSSLAGGEALVPEAFF
size: .; D: TRBD1; length: 16; V: TRBV11-2; J: TRBJ2-2; DNA: TGTGCCAGCAGCTTAGGGGGGACAGGCCAATCCGGGGAGCTGTTTTTT; CDR3: CASSLGGTGQSGELFF
size: .; D: .; length: 17; V: TRBV10-3; J: TRBJ2-5; DNA: TGTGCCATCAGTGAACCGGTGGGTCGGACACGGGAAGAGACCCAGTACTTC; CDR3: CAISEPVGRTREETQYF